The rows below give T cell receptor beta chains drawn from one sample of a study of STAT5B mutations in CD4+ large granular lymphocyte leukemia. Sequencing used immunoSEQ multiplex PCR; TCRdb keeps in-frame clones, though not all of them. The sample has more than 30,000 clones; 69% are singletons. Sequencing was done on a sample of CD4+ T cells from blood buffy coats. The receptors come from a human donor in good health. The CDR3 runs from the conserved cysteine through the conserved F or W. A D gene is named only where the DNA matches it firmly. Rows may omit the clone size; those that give it use once, few, many or a size class.

size	J	V	D	length	CDR3	DNA
-	TRBJ1-2	TRBV2	-	13	CASSPGLNYGYTF	TGTGCCAGCAGTCCGGGACTTAACTATGGCTACACCTTC
few	TRBJ1-1	TRBV6-5	-	13	CASSPHQNTEAFF	TGTGCCAGCAGTCCTCACCAGAACACTGAAGCTTTCTTT
-	TRBJ2-3	TRBV6-5	-	15	CASRSPGGQANTQYF	TGTGCCAGCAGGTCTCCGGGGGGCCAGGCGAATACGCAGTATTTT
-	TRBJ2-5	TRBV5-1	-	14	CASSLSISAETQYF	TGCGCCAGCAGCTTGAGTATTTCAGCGGAGACCCAGTACTTC
-	TRBJ1-1	TRBV7-2	-	13	CASSLEWGTEAFF	TGTGCCAGCAGCTTAGAGTGGGGCACTGAAGCTTTCTTT
-	TRBJ1-3	TRBV29-1	-	15	CSVREDSSSGNTIYF	TGCAGCGTACGAGAGGATTCAAGCTCTGGAAACACCATATATTTT
once	TRBJ2-3	TRBV6-6	-	11	CASSNVLILYF	TGTGCCAGCAGTAACGTCCTCATCCTGTATTTT
few	TRBJ2-3	TRBV2	TRBD1	16	CASSDGTARGTDTQYF	TGTGCCAGCAGTGACGGGACAGCCCGTGGCACAGATACGCAGTATTTT
few	TRBJ2-7	TRBV28	-	13	CASHLTGAYEQYF	TGTGCCAGCCATCTGACGGGCGCCTACGAGCAGTACTTC
-	TRBJ2-3	TRBV9	TRBD2	14	CASSVGTSGGLQYF	TGTGCCAGCAGCGTAGGTACTAGCGGGGGCTTGCAGTATTTT
-	TRBJ2-7	TRBV5-1	TRBD1	14	CASSLPGQKYEQYF	TGCGCCAGCAGCCTGCCGGGACAGAAGTACGAGCAGTACTTC
few	TRBJ2-7	TRBV27	TRBD1	12	CASWDRSYEQYF	TGTGCCAGCTGGGACAGGTCCTACGAGCAGTACTTC
few	TRBJ1-1	TRBV2	-	17	CASSPKGLRLTNTEAFF	TGTGCCAGCAGTCCTAAAGGATTACGGTTAACGAACACTGAAGCTTTCTTT
few	TRBJ2-6	TRBV18	TRBD1	16	CASSGQGNSGANVLTF	TGTGCCAGCTCGGGACAGGGGAACTCTGGGGCCAACGTCCTGACTTTC
-	TRBJ2-5	TRBV5-1	-	18	CASSLVFRTSTLQETQYF	TGCGCCAGCAGCTTGGTTTTCAGAACCTCCACTCTTCAAGAGACCCAGTACTTC
-	TRBJ1-1	TRBV6-5	-	16	CASSYSGQPMNTEAFF	TGTGCCAGCAGTTACTCAGGACAGCCGATGAACACTGAAGCTTTCTTT
few	TRBJ2-1	TRBV28	-	12	CASSYSYNEQFF	TGTGCCAGCAGTTACAGTTACAATGAGCAGTTCTTC
-	TRBJ2-7	TRBV25-1	TRBD1	13	CASSEEGAREQYF	TGTGCCAGCAGTGAAGAGGGGGCGCGGGAGCAGTACTTC
few	TRBJ2-7	TRBV5-1	-	14	CASSLYGTTYEQYF	TGCGCCAGCAGCTTGTATGGGACAACCTACGAGCAGTACTTC
-	TRBJ2-5	TRBV5-4	-	12	CASSLRDETQYF	TGTGCCAGCAGCTTGAGGGATGAGACCCAGTACTTC
few	TRBJ1-2	TRBV5-5	TRBD1	14	CASSLDDRDYGYTF	TGTGCCAGCAGCTTGGACGACAGGGACTATGGCTACACCTTC
-	TRBJ1-1	TRBV11-2	-	13	CASSLGRNTEAFF	TGTGCCAGCAGCCTGGGCAGAAACACTGAAGCTTTCTTT
few	TRBJ2-1	TRBV6-5	-	13	CATNDRSYNEQFF	TGTGCCACCAACGACAGGTCCTACAATGAGCAGTTCTTC
-	TRBJ1-1	TRBV27	-	15	CASSLRWTGDTEAFF	TGTGCCAGCAGTTTAAGGTGGACTGGGGACACTGAAGCTTTCTTT
-	TRBJ2-5	TRBV7-8	-	15	CASSFRWADAGTQYF	TGTGCCAGCAGCTTCCGGTGGGCGGACGCAGGGACCCAGTACTTC
-	TRBJ2-3	TRBV7-8	TRBD2	14	CASSFTSGGDTQYF	TGTGCCAGCAGCTTTACTAGCGGGGGAGATACGCAGTATTTT